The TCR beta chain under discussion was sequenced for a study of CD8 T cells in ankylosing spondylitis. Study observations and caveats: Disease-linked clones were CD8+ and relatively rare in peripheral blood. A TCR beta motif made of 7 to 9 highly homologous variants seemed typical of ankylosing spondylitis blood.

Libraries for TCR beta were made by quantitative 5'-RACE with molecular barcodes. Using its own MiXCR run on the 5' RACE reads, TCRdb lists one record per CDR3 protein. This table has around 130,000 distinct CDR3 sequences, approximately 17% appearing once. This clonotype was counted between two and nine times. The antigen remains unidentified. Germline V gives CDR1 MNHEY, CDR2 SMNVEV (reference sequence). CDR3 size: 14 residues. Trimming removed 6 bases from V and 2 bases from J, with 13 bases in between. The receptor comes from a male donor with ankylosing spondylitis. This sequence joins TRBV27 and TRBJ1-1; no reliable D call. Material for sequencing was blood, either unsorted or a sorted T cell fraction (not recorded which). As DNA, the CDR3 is TGTGCCAGCAGAAGCCGACGCCTAAACACTGAAGCTTTCTTT. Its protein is CASRSRRLNTEAFF.